These 21 T cell receptor beta chains originate from one sample sequenced in a study of PD-L1 blockade in urothelial cancer. Measured with immunoSEQ multiplex PCR; TCRdb has only the in-frame clones, and not every one. The repertoire holds about 37,000 clones, with over 75% as singletons. Time point defined: pretreatment peripheral blood. The sequenced sample was PBMCs, obtained around atezolizumab (anti-PD-L1) treatment. Receptors were obtained from a man in his sixties with urothelial cancer.

To note about this clone: The sample has other DNA sequences that encode this CDR3 too. V and J are TRBV10-3 and TRBJ2-1, with TRBD2 matching over 11 bases. Germline-derived CDR1 and CDR2 are ENHRY and SYGVKD. The CDR3 covers 14 residues. Trimming at V came to 6 bases and at J to 5 bases, leaving 3 bases not matched to a gene. DNA of the CDR3: TGTGCCATCAGATTGACTAGCGGGAACAATGAGCAGTTCTTC. The encoded protein is CAIRLTSGNNEQFF.

The chain employs TRBV7-2 and TRBJ1-6, with D unclear. The length of the CDR3 is 14 residues. Germline lookup yields CDR1 SGHTA and CDR2 FQGNSA. Trimming stripped 5 bases from V and 2 bases from J, with 7 bases between. The CDR3 DNA sequence: TGTGCCAGCAGCCTAACTACCTATAATTCACCCCTCCACTTT. This codes for CASSLTTYNSPLHF.

V usage is TRBV27 and J usage is TRBJ1-4; perhaps TRBD1 as D (6 bases). The germline gives CDR1 MNHEY, CDR2 SMNVEV (reference sequence). This CDR3 has 16 amino acids. The V gene lost 6 bases and the J gene lost 8 bases, with 22 bases spanning the gap. CDR3 region: CASSSLGGRHPEKLFF. DNA for the CDR3: TGTGCCAGCAGCTCTCTGGGGGGGCGGCACCCCGAAAAACTGTTTTTT.

This clone has a handful of counts. The chain links TRBV19 to TRBJ1-1, with D unclear. Trimming pared 3 bases from V and 10 bases from J, leaving 12 bases between. The CDR3 contains 12 residues. CDR1 and CDR2 (germline): LNHDA, SQIVND (reference sequence). The CDR3 DNA sequence: TGTGCCAGTAGTATCGTCGGAGGGTCAGCTTTCTTT. Protein: CASSIVGGSAFF.

This clone was detected once. V gene TRBV7-9 combines with J gene TRBJ2-1, with 10 nucleotides matching TRBD2. Germline assignment: CDR1 SEHNR and CDR2 FQNEAQ (reference sequence). The V gene end was trimmed by 2 bases and the J gene end by 8 bases; junction bases not matched to a gene: 3. CDR3 length: 14 residues. The CDR3 spells CASSLLAGEYEQFF. The CDR3 DNA reads TGTGCCAGCAGCTTACTAGCGGGAGAGTATGAGCAGTTCTTC. The complete variable domain, with remaining parts taken from reference TRBV7-9 and TRBJ2-1, reads DTGVSQNPRHKITKRGQNVTFRCDPISEHNRLYWYRQTLGQGPEFLTYFQNEAQLEKSRLLSDRFSAERPKGSFSTLEIQRTEQGDSAMYLCASSLLAGEYEQFFGPGTRLTVL.

The chain employs TRBV18 and TRBJ2-1, with TRBD2 matching 9 bases. CDR1 KGHSH and CDR2 LQKENI come from the germline V gene. This CDR3 comprises 16 residues. With V trimmed by 2 bases and J by 7 bases, 9 bases remained unmatched. The CDR3 here is CASSPELAGPGNEQFF. CDR3 DNA: TGTGCCAGCTCACCAGAGCTAGCGGGACCAGGTAATGAGCAGTTCTTC. Complete variable domain (other parts from reference TRBV18 and TRBJ2-1): NAGVMQNPRHLVRRRGQEARLRCSPMKGHSHVYWYRQLPEEGLKFMVYLQKENIIDESGMPKERFSAEFPKEGPSILRIQQVVRGDSAAYFCASSPELAGPGNEQFFGPGTRLTVL.

The chain employs TRBV2 and TRBJ2-5; D is perhaps TRBD1 (7 bases). The CDR3 length is 14 residues. From germline, CDR1 is SNHLY and CDR2 FYNNEI. V lost 1 base and J 10 bases, leaving 16 bases between the germline ends. Here the CDR3 DNA reads TGTGCCAGCAGTGAAGTAGGGGGCCCGGAGGGCCAGTACTTC. The encoded protein is CASSEVGGPEGQYF.

V gene TRBV6-6 combines with J gene TRBJ1-3; perhaps TRBD1 as D (6 bases). CDR1 and CDR2 (germline): MNHNY, SVGAGI (reference sequence). CDR3 length: 14 residues. V lost 4 bases and J lost 0, with 7 bases in between. CDR3 DNA sequence: TGTGCCAGCAGTTTAGGGGGCTCTGGAAACACCATATATTTT. Amino acid sequence: CASSLGGSGNTIYF.

Worth noting for this clone: At one end the junction does not follow the germline gene, possibly because of a read error. The J gene is TRBJ2-5, the V gene TRBV7-3; TRBD2 matches at 7 bases. The CDR3 runs to 14 residues. Germline loops: CDR1 SGHTA, CDR2 FQGTGA. Written as DNA, the CDR3 is TGTGCCAGCAGCCAATCAGGCGGGGGAGAGCCCCAGTACTTC. The encoded protein is CASSQSGGGEPQYF.

The rearrangement links TRBV7-2 to TRBJ2-7, with 8 nucleotides matching TRBD1. Trimming took 5 bases from V and 2 from J; bases not matched to a gene: 8. This CDR3 is 15 amino acids long. CDR1 and CDR2 from the germline V gene are SGHTA and FQGNSA. DNA for the CDR3: TGTGCCAGCAGCCAAGGACAGGGACCTGCCTACGAGCAGTACTTC. This encodes CASSQGQGPAYEQYF.

V usage is TRBV4-2 and J usage is TRBJ2-1, with D possibly matching TRBD2 (6 bases). Germline CDR1 reads LGHNA; CDR2 reads YNFKEQ. The CDR3 length is 18 residues. Trimming left V 0 bases short and J 4 bases short, with 19 bases between. The DNA for the CDR3 is TGTGCCAGCAGCCAAGACGAGGGTCGGGGGAGTCGGTACAATGAGCAGTTCTTC. Its translation is CASSQDEGRGSRYNEQFF.

The chain couples TRBV5-4 to TRBJ2-5; D not certain. Trimming stripped 0 bases from V and 1 base from J, with 10 bases between. Germline CDR1 reads SGHNT; CDR2 reads YYREEE (reference sequence). The CDR3 loop spans 15 amino acids. CDR3 amino acids: CASSLVGFTQETQYF. DNA of the CDR3: TGTGCCAGCAGCTTGGTCGGTTTCACCCAAGAGACCCAGTACTTC.

The chain links TRBV9 to TRBJ2-1; 13 bases are a match to TRBD2. CDR1 is SGDLS and CDR2 is YYNGEE in the germline V gene. The CDR3 has 19 residues. The V and J ends lost 4 bases and 0 bases, in that order; junction bases with no gene match: 10. CDR3 region: CASSPRLAGGRSSYNEQFF. The CDR3 DNA is TGTGCCAGCAGCCCCCGACTAGCGGGAGGAAGAAGCTCCTACAATGAGCAGTTCTTC.

The chain employs TRBV10-1 and TRBJ1-2, with 9 bases identical to TRBD1. CDR1 and CDR2 (germline): WNHNN, SYGVQD (reference sequence). After removal of 3 bases from V and 7 bases from J, the junction contained 15 bases not matched to a gene. The CDR3 is 17 residues long. In nucleotides, the CDR3 is TGCGCCAGCAGTGAACCCCGGGACAGGGCTGCCTTAGTTGGCTACACCTTC. Translation: CASSEPRDRAALVGYTF.

In this sample, this clone turned up a few times. CDR3 residues: CASSRDGTSDAQDTQYF. Here the CDR3 DNA reads TGTGCCAGCAGCCGAGATGGGACTAGCGACGCACAAGATACGCAGTATTTT. The chain is built from TRBV4-2 and TRBJ2-3, with TRBD2 matching 10 bases. Germline V gives CDR1 LGHNA, CDR2 YNFKEQ. V shed 4 bases, J shed 5 bases, and the junction held 12 bases outside the gene matches. The CDR3 consists of 17 residues.

The CDR3 loop reads CASSRSLNTEAFF. The CDR3 DNA is TGTGCCAGCAGCCGAAGCCTGAACACTGAAGCTTTCTTT. The chain links TRBV7-6 to TRBJ1-1; unclear D gene. The V gene lost 5 bases and the J gene lost 0 bases, with 7 bases spanning the gap. This CDR3 has 13 amino acids. Per germline, CDR1 SGHVS and CDR2 FNYEAQ.

CDR3: CASSQAGDRGAGELFF. The DNA for the CDR3 is TGTGCCAGCTCACAAGCCGGGGACAGGGGAGCCGGGGAGCTGTTTTTT. V is TRBV18 and J is TRBJ2-2; TRBD1 aligns across 10 bases. Germline CDR1 KGHSH, CDR2 LQKENI. After removal of 4 bases from V and 6 bases from J, the junction contained 8 bases not matched to a gene. This CDR3 has 16 residues.

The chain links TRBV7-2 to TRBJ2-2; D is perhaps TRBD1 (6 bases). The V end was cut by 4 bases, the J end by 5 bases, with 17 bases between. This CDR3 is built from 16 residues. The V gene's germline CDR1 is SGHTA and CDR2 FQGNSA. CDR3 DNA: TGTGCCAGCAGCTCCAGGGGCCCCCTAGGGACCGGGGAGCTGTTTTTT. It translates to CASSSRGPLGTGELFF.

The rearrangement uses TRBV18 and TRBJ2-3; D is unclear. The germline CDR1 and CDR2 sequences are KGHSH and LQKENI. Trimming pared 6 bases from V and 4 bases from J, leaving 8 bases between. The length of the CDR3 is 12 residues. For the CDR3, the DNA is TGTGCCAGCTCCTCGTCCTCAGATACGCAGTATTTT. Translation gives CASSSSSDTQYF.

This clone has only a few counts. V is TRBV2 and J is TRBJ2-7, with TRBD1 as a possible D gene (6 bases). The V gene lost 3 bases and the J gene lost 5 bases, with 11 bases spanning the gap. Germline V gene lookup returns CDR1 SNHLY and CDR2 FYNNEI. The CDR3 is 13 residues long. CDR3 coding DNA: TGTGCCAGCAGTGAGCAGGGGTTCAACGAGCAGTACTTC. This gives the protein CASSEQGFNEQYF.

The rearrangement links TRBV5-4 to TRBJ2-1, with D perhaps TRBD2 (5 bases). Deletions cut 3 bases from V and 2 bases from J, with 9 bases between. This CDR3 contains 14 residues. Germline V gene sequence: CDR1 SGHNT, CDR2 YYREEE (reference sequence). This CDR3 reads CASSSNSAYNEQFF. The CDR3 nucleotides read TGTGCCAGCAGCTCGAATAGCGCCTACAATGAGCAGTTCTTC.